The present T cell receptor beta chain was sequenced within a study of CD8+ T cells in alopecia areata. Whole-study findings and limits: In scalp samples, resident alphabeta T cells of normal skin are also sequenced.

A note on this clone: Its antigen is unidentified.

Treatment described: oral pan-JAK inhibitor, 5-10 mg twice daily. RNA extraction and reverse transcription yielded cDNA as sequencing template. The data were produced by immunoSEQ multiplex PCR, yet TCRdb's version contains in-frame clones alone and is incomplete. Of about 120,000 clones in the sample, about 50% were seen once. V lost 2 bases to trimming and J lost 5 bases; unmatched junction nucleotides: 3. Germline V CDR1 and CDR2: SGHRS, YFSETQ. The length of the CDR3 is 14 residues. The TCR originated in a human donor with alopecia areata. The input for sequencing was CD4+ T cells sorted from blood, taken at week 4, from a patient treated with tofacitinib. V usage is TRBV5-1 and J usage is TRBJ2-7; 11 bases are a match to TRBD2. This CDR3 is CASSLLAGENEQYF. The CDR3, as DNA: TGCGCCAGCAGCTTACTAGCGGGGGAAAACGAGCAGTACTTC.